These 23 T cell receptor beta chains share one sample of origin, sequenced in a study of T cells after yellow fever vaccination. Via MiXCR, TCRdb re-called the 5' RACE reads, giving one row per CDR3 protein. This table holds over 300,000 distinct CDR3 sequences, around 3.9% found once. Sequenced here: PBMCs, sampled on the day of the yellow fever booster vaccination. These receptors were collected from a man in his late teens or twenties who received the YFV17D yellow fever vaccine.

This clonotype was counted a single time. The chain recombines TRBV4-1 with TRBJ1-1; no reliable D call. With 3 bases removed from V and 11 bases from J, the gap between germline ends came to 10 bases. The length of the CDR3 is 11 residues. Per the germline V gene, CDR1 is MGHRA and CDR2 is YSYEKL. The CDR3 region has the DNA TGCGCCAGCAGCCACGGAGGAGAGGCTTTCTTT. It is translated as CASSHGGEAFF.

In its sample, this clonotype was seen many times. In DNA, the CDR3 is TGTGCCAGCAGTGAAGGGTACGCTGGGACCGGGGAGCTGTTTTTT. This gives the protein CASSEGYAGTGELFF. This rearrangement joins TRBV6-1 to TRBJ2-2, with D unclear. The CDR3 is 15 residues long. V was pared by 1 base and J by 5 bases, with 11 bases between. CDR1 MNHNS and CDR2 SASEGT come from the germline V gene.

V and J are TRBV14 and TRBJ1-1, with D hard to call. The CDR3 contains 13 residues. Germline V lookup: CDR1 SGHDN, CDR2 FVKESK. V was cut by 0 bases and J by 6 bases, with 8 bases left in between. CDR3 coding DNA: TGTGCCAGCAGCCAAGAAAGGTGGTCTGAAGCTTTCTTT. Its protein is CASSQERWSEAFF. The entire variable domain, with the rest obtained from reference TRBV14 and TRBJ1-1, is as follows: EAGVTQFPSHSVIEKGQTVTLRCDPISGHDNLYWYRRVMGKEIKFLLHFVKESKQDESGMPNNRFLAERTGGTYSTLKVQPAELEDSGVYFCASSQERWSEAFFGQGTRLTVV.

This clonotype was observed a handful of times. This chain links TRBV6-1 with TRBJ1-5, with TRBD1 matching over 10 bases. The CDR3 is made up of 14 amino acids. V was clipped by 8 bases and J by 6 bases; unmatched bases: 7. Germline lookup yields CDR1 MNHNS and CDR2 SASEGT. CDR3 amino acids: CASSRDRGAQPQHF. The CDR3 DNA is TGTGCCAGCTCCCGGGACAGGGGCGCTCAGCCCCAGCATTTT.

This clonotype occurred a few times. CDR3 coding DNA: TGTGCCACCAGTACGATGTTACAGGGAACCGGGGAGCTGTTTTTT. Translating it yields CATSTMLQGTGELFF. V and J are TRBV24-1 and TRBJ2-2; tentatively, D is TRBD1 (6 bases). The CDR3 length is 15 residues. The ends were cut back, 6 bases at V and 5 bases at J, with 15 bases in the middle. Germline V CDR1 and CDR2: KGHDR, SFDVKD.

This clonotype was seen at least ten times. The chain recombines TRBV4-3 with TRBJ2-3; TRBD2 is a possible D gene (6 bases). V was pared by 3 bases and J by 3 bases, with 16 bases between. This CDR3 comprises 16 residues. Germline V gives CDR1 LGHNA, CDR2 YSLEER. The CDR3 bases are TGCGCCAGCAGCCAGGGGCCGGACTATTCGACAGATACGCAGTATTTT. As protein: CASSQGPDYSTDTQYF.

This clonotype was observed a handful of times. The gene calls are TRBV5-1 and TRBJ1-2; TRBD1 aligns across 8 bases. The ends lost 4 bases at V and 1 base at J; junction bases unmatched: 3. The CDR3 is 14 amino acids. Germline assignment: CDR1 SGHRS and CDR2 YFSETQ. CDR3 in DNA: TGCGCCAGCAGCGTGGACAGGGATAACTATGGCTACACCTTC. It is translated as CASSVDRDNYGYTF.

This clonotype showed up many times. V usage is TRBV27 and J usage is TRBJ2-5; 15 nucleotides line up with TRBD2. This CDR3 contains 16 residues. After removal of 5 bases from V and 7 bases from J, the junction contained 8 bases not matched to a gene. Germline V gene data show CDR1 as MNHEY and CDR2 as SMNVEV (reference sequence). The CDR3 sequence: CASSPRTSGGAGTQYF. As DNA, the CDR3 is TGTGCCAGCAGTCCGAGGACTAGCGGGGGGGCCGGGACCCAGTACTTC.

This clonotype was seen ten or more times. The CDR3 coding sequence is TGTGCCAGCAGTCGGGGACAGGGGTACTATGGCTACACCTTC. It specifies CASSRGQGYYGYTF. The rearrangement joins TRBV12-3 or TRBV12-4 to TRBJ1-2; 10 bases align to TRBD1. The trim removed 5 bases at V and 3 bases at J, leaving 3 bases unmatched. The CDR3 consists of 14 residues.

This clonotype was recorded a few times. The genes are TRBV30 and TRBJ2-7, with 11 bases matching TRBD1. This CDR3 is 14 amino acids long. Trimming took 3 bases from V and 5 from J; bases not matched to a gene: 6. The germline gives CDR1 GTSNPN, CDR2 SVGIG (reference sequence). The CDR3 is CAWRPKGQGDEQYF. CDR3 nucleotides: TGTGCCTGGAGGCCAAAGGGACAGGGGGACGAGCAGTACTTC.

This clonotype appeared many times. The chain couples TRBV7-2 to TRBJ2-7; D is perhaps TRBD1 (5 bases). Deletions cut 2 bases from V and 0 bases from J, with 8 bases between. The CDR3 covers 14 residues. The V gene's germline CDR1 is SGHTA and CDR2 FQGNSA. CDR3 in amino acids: CASSLYRSSYEQYF. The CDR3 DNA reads TGTGCCAGCAGCTTATACAGGAGCTCCTACGAGCAGTACTTC.

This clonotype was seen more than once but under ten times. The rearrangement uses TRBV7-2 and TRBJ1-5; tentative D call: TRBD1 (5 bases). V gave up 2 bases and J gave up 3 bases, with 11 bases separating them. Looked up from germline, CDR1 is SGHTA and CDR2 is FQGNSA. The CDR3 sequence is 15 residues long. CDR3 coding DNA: TGTGCCAGCAGCTTAAATTGGGACCACAATCAGCCCCAGCATTTT. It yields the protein CASSLNWDHNQPQHF.

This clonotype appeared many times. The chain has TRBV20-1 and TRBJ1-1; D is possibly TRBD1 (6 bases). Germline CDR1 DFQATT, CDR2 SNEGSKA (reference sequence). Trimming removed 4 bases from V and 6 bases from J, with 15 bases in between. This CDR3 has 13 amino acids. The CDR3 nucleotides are TGCAGTGCTATTAACGCAGGGGTCCCTGAAGCTTTCTTT. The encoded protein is CSAINAGVPEAFF.

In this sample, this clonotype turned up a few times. CDR3: CASSPPGAEQYF. The CDR3 DNA sequence: TGTGCCAGCTCACCACCGGGAGCCGAGCAGTACTTC. J is TRBJ2-7 and V is TRBV18, with D perhaps TRBD2 (5 bases). The CDR3 is made up of 12 amino acids. The V and J ends lost 0 bases and 6 bases respectively, with 6 bases between them. Per the germline V gene, CDR1 is KGHSH and CDR2 is LQKENI.

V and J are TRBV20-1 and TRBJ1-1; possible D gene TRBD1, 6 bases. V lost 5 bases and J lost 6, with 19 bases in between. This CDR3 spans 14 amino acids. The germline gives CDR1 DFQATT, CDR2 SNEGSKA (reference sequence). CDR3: CSAQAAGRGSEAFF. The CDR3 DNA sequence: TGCAGTGCTCAAGCCGCGGGGAGGGGGTCTGAAGCTTTCTTT.

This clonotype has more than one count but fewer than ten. The CDR3: CASSPTGAESPLHF. CDR3 bases: TGTGCCAGTAGCCCGACAGGGGCCGAGTCACCCCTCCACTTT. The chain joins TRBV19 to TRBJ1-6, with 8 bases matching TRBD1. Germline values: CDR1 LNHDA, CDR2 SQIVND (reference sequence). This CDR3 comprises 14 residues. V shed 6 bases, J shed 10 bases, and the junction held 8 bases outside the gene matches.

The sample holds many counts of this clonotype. CDR3 sequence reads: CASSSLAGGRKTQYF. Written as DNA, the CDR3 is TGTGCCAGCAGCTCCCTTGCGGGGGGGAGGAAGACCCAGTACTTC. This chain joins TRBV5-6 and TRBJ2-5; 9 positions match TRBD2. The CDR3 has 15 amino acids. From germline, CDR1 is SGHDT and CDR2 YYEEEE. Losses at the gene ends were 3 bases for V and 6 bases for J; bases not matched to a gene: 9.

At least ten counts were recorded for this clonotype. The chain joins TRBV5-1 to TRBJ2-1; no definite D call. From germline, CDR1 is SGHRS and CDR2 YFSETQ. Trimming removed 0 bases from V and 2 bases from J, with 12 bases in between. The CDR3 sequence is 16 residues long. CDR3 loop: CASSLASVTPYNEQFF. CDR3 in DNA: TGCGCCAGCAGCTTGGCTAGTGTAACACCCTACAATGAGCAGTTCTTC. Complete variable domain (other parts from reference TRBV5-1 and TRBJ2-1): KAGVTQTPRYLIKTRGQQVTLSCSPISGHRSVSWYQQTPGQGLQFLFEYFSETQRNKGNFPGRFSGRQFSNSRSEMNVSTLELGDSALYLCASSLASVTPYNEQFFGPGTRLTVL.

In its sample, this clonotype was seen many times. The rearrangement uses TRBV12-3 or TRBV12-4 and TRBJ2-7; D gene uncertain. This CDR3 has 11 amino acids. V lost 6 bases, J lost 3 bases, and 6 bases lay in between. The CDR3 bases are TGTGCCAGCAGCGCCCACTACGAGCAGTACTTC. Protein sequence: CASSAHYEQYF.

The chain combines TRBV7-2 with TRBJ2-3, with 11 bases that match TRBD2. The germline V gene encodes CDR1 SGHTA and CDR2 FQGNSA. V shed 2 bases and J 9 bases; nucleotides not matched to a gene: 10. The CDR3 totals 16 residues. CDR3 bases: TGTGCCAGCAGCTTAAACCCCTCCGGGACTAGCGGAACGCAGTATTTT. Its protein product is CASSLNPSGTSGTQYF.

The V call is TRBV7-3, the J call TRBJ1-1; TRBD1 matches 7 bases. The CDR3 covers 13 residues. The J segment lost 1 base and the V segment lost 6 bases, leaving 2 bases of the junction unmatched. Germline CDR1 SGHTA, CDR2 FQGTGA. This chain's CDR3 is CASSTGANTEAFF. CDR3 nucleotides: TGTGCCAGCAGTACAGGGGCGAACACTGAAGCTTTCTTT.

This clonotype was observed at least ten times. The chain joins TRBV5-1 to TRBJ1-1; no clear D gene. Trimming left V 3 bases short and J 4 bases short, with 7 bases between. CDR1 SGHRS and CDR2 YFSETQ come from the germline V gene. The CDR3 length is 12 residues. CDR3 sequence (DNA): TGCGCCAGCAGCTGGGTGGGCACTGAAGCTTTCTTT. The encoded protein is CASSWVGTEAFF.

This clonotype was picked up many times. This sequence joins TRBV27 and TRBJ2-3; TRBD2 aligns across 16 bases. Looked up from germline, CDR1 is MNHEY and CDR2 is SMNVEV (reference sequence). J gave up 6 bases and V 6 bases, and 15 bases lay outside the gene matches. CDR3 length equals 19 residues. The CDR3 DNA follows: TGTGCCAGCAGCCACGGGACTAGCGGGGGGGCCGTCGGTGGGGATACGCAGTATTTT. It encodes CASSHGTSGGAVGGDTQYF.